A selection of T cell receptor beta chains follows, all from one sample in a study of blood T cell repertoires in COVID-19. Assay: immunoSEQ multiplex PCR; the TCRdb copy retains only in-frame clones and omits some. Of about 380,000 clones in the sample, more than 70% were seen once. Input material: PBMCs or T cells enriched from blood (not recorded which). The origin of the receptors is a woman younger than 35 who had recovered from COVID-19. Both conserved end residues are part of each CDR3. A D gene is named only where the DNA matches it firmly. The size field is filled for only some rows; it gives once, few, many or a size class.

D gene	clone size	J gene	V gene	CDR3 protein	CDR3 DNA
-	-	TRBJ2-5	TRBV27	CASSSSQETQYF	TGTGCCAGCAGTTCCTCCCAAGAGACCCAGTACTTC
TRBD1	-	TRBJ2-5	TRBV5-1	CASSLGTGGETQYF	TGCGCCAGCAGCTTGGGTACAGGGGGAGAGACCCAGTACTTC
TRBD2	-	TRBJ2-1	TRBV5-6	CASSQPGGPSPYNEQFF	TGTGCCAGCAGTCAACCGGGGGGTCCCTCACCCTACAATGAGCAGTTCTTC
TRBD1	-	TRBJ2-7	TRBV11-2	CASSLERTGGSYEQYF	TGTGCCAGCAGCTTAGAAAGGACAGGGGGCTCCTACGAGCAGTACTTC
TRBD2	-	TRBJ2-2	TRBV30	CAWSITSGYTGELFF	TGTGCCTGGAGTATTACTAGCGGATACACCGGGGAGCTGTTTTTT
-	-	TRBJ1-1	TRBV3-1/TRBV3-2	CASSPSHGRGNTEAFF	TGTGCCAGCAGCCCATCACACGGCAGGGGGAACACTGAAGCTTTCTTT
-	-	TRBJ2-7	TRBV4-1	CASSQDGGGLYEQYF	TGCGCCAGCAGCCAAGATGGGGGGGGGCTCTACGAGCAGTACTTC
TRBD2	-	TRBJ2-1	TRBV7-8	CASSWLLAGGDEQFF	TGTGCCAGCAGCTGGTTACTAGCGGGGGGAGATGAGCAGTTCTTC
TRBD2	-	TRBJ2-3	TRBV6-2/TRBV6-3	CASSPLSRGGINTQYF	TGTGCCAGCAGCCCTCTTAGCCGGGGGGGCATTAATACGCAGTATTTT
-	-	TRBJ1-1	TRBV27	CASSLSGGGTEAFF	TGTGCCAGCAGTTTATCTGGGGGCGGAACTGAAGCTTTCTTT
-	-	TRBJ2-7	TRBV2	CASSREPRGSYEQYF	TGTGCCAGCAGCAGGGAACCTAGGGGCTCCTACGAGCAGTACTTC
-	-	TRBJ2-7	TRBV7-8	CASSLVSWGRADYEQYF	TGTGCCAGCAGCTTAGTTTCCTGGGGCAGGGCGGACTACGAGCAGTACTTC
-	-	TRBJ1-6	TRBV27	CASSPYAPGAQSSSYNSPLHF	TGTGCCAGCAGTCCCTACGCACCAGGGGCCCAATCTTCCTCCTATAATTCACCCCTCCACTTT
TRBD1	-	TRBJ1-1	TRBV18	CASSAISGTGDAFF	TGTGCCAGCTCAGCAATATCCGGGACAGGGGATGCTTTCTTT
-	-	TRBJ1-5	TRBV2	CASKGQGDQPQHF	TGTGCCAGCAAGGGGCAGGGCGACCAGCCCCAGCATTTT
TRBD1	-	TRBJ1-4	TRBV5-5	CASSWEQGFNEKLFF	TGTGCCAGCAGCTGGGAACAGGGGTTTAATGAAAAACTGTTTTTT
TRBD2	-	TRBJ2-2	TRBV4-2	CASSQGLAGAGWLAGELFF	TGTGCCAGCAGCCAAGGACTAGCGGGGGCGGGGTGGTTAGCCGGGGAGCTGTTTTTT
-	-	TRBJ1-2	TRBV15	CATSREQAEYGYTF	TGTGCCACCAGCAGAGAGCAGGCAGAGTATGGCTACACCTTC
-	-	TRBJ1-2	TRBV7-6	CASSSAGGYTF	TGTGCCAGCAGCTCTGCGGGTGGCTACACCTTC
-	-	TRBJ1-1	TRBV27	CASSLGHRDTEAFF	TGTGCCAGCAGTTTAGGACACCGGGACACTGAAGCTTTCTTT
-	once	TRBJ1-2	TRBV6-1	CASSEALRDYTF	TGTGCCAGCAGTGAAGCCCTCCGGGACTACACCTTC
-	-	TRBJ1-1	TRBV3-1/TRBV3-2	CASSHPILNTEAFF	TGTGCCAGCAGCCACCCAATCCTGAACACTGAAGCTTTCTTT
TRBD2	-	TRBJ2-5	TRBV30	CAWSVSASGETQYF	TGTGCCTGGAGTGTATCAGCTAGCGGAGAGACCCAGTACTTC
-	-	TRBJ1-2	TRBV2	CASIWTGNYGYTF	TGTGCCAGCATTTGGACTGGGAACTATGGCTACACCTTC
-	-	TRBJ1-1	TRBV19	CASSMRGNTEAFF	TGTGCCAGTAGTATGCGGGGGAACACTGAAGCTTTCTTT
TRBD2	-	TRBJ2-2	TRBV5-4	CASSLLAGPNTGELFF	TGTGCCAGCAGCTTGTTAGCGGGTCCGAACACCGGGGAGCTGTTTTTT
-	once	TRBJ2-7	TRBV7-8	CASSLGPRAHSKEQYF	TGTGCCAGCAGCTTAGGCCCGAGGGCACATTCAAAAGAGCAGTACTTC
-	-	TRBJ2-7	TRBV7-8	CASMRGQAFTYEQYF	TGTGCCAGCATGCGAGGGCAGGCTTTCACCTACGAGCAGTACTTC
-	-	TRBJ1-2	TRBV30	CAWTGFPYGYTF	TGTGCCTGGACGGGATTTCCCTATGGCTACACCTTC
-	-	TRBJ1-2	TRBV6-5	CASSHDSYGYTF	TGTGCCAGCAGCCACGACAGCTATGGCTACACCTTC
-	few	TRBJ2-7	TRBV15	CATSGAAGYEQYF	TGTGCCACCAGCGGGGCGGCGGGGTACGAGCAGTACTTC
-	-	TRBJ1-5	TRBV7-9	CASSLDGYSNQPQHF	TGTGCCAGCAGCTTAGACGGTTATAGCAATCAGCCCCAGCATTTT
-	-	TRBJ2-5	TRBV7-8	CASSPGPQETQYF	TGTGCCAGCAGCCCGGGTCCTCAAGAGACCCAGTACTTC